The sequence of this TCR beta chain was determined in a study of shared clonotypes between healthy human individuals. The table came from immunoSEQ multiplex PCR; TCRdb's copy has only in-frame clones and leaves some out. The data show about 2.3 million clones, 92% seen once. Into CD45RA+ naive and CD45RA-negative memory subsets, the CD4+ cells were split. The CDR3 spans 14 residues. The V end lost 7 bases, the J end lost 1 base, and 13 bases lay between the germline ends. Germline-derived CDR1 and CDR2 are LGHNT and FRNRAP. The sample consisted of naive CD4+ T cells from PBMCs. This sample's subset: CD45RA+ positively selected. This chain connects TRBV12-5 to TRBJ1-1; D uncertain. The TCR originated in a man aged 18 to 35 in good health. Some clones in this sample may be carry-over from other donors' samples. The CDR3 coding sequence is TGTGCTAGTGCCAGAACATTTTCGAACACTGAAGCTTTCTTT. Translating it yields CASARTFSNTEAFF.